The entry below describes one T cell receptor beta chain. The specificity of this receptor is unknown. No per-base quality is available; no much larger clone lies one base away. The data originate from a study of blood T cells in healthy people across ages (dated by TCRdb to between 2015 and 2016). Concerning the study at large: In model experiments, template switching captured roughly one uniquely barcoded TCR beta cDNA molecule for every two T cells. The study measured age-related changes in TCR beta repertoire diversity using deep sequencing normalized with unique cDNA molecular identifiers. The donors were split into four age groups: young (average 16 years), middle-aged (roughly 39), aged (62) and long-lived (approximately 80). To avoid experimental bias, donors of different ages were distributed randomly across sequencing lanes. Using the same blood draw, the study looked at two additional independent replicas of 1 million unique cDNA reads for two donors, one aged 18 to 30 and the other aged 80 or older.

The donors were roughly 40 Caucasian individuals from Russia, aged roughly 6 to 100 years, who were systemically healthy. Each donor gave 8 to 10 milliliters of peripheral blood, collected into EDTA-treated Vacutainer tubes. Ficoll-Paque density-gradient centrifugation was used to isolate PBMCs, with at least 7 million per sample. Total RNA was extracted from PBMCs with Trizol reagent, with at least 6 micrograms obtained per sample. For every donor, flow cytometry on a PBMC aliquot measured the percentage of naive CD45RAhigh/CD27high T cells. The library was made by 5' RACE. For sequencing, an Illumina HiSeq 2500 was employed. A second PCR of roughly 6 to 12 cycles was performed with a sample-barcoded 5' primer and a J-beta primer mix. Each TCR beta cDNA molecule received a unique molecular identifier from a template-switch 5' adaptor carrying 12 random nucleotides. Each sample yielded at least 2.5 million CDR3-containing paired-end reads. All of the RNA was converted into first-strand cDNA using the Mint cDNA synthesis kit, with a TRBC-specific oligonucleotide serving as the primer. Following uracil-DNA glycosylase treatment, a first 18-cycle PCR with universal primers M1SS and BC2_uni_R was performed on all cDNA. Regarding the original processing steps: Each sample was normalized by randomly selecting 1 million high-quality reads, each carrying a distinct molecular identifier. Reads sharing molecular identifiers were discarded rather than binned into consensus sequences. MiTCR, with a Q25 quality threshold and the strictest error-elimination algorithm, was used for CDR3 identification, clonotype clustering and error correction. Lower-bound total TCR beta diversity was estimated with a nonparametric unseen species model using Euler transformation. TCRdb redid the processing of the public reads, applying fastp at Q25 and MiXCR, and retained in-frame beta chains. Rows are combined by CDR3 protein, so each entry shows the most common genes and DNA. It is TCRdb's table, rather than the study itself, that gives the V and J calls and clone size. For this sample the table gives 720,000 or so distinct CDR3 sequences, of which approximately 40% were detected only once. The ten biggest clones cover roughly 30% of the sample.

CDR1 ENHRY and CDR2 SYGVKD are derived from the germline V gene. The CDR3 starts with the cysteine, ends with the phenylalanine, and has 11 residues. This entry keeps only the CDR3 DNA: 33 bases, framed from base 1. V is reduced by 2 bases and J by 3 bases, leaving a spacing of 1 base between them. General conclusions and limits of the study: Compared with the aged group, more naive CD4+ T cells, fewer expanded clones and increased TCR diversity were shown by the long-lived group, suggesting age selection. There was a strong correlation between observed TCR beta diversity and the percentage of naive T cells measured by flow cytometry. Conclusive comparison of naive and antigen-experienced compartments was prevented by the profiling of bulk unsorted PBMCs. Observed TCR beta diversity per million T cells fell roughly linearly with age, and a significant reduction was already apparent by age approximately 41. Because the CMV infection status of the donors was unknown, age-related changes in expanded clonotypes may potentially have been confounded. Total diversity estimates from one million sequenced T cells were considered lower bounds and underestimates.

The rearranged chain carries TRBV10-3 and TRBJ1-1; the D gene identity is not certain. This clonotype originated in a man of 80 years or more in good health. Sequenced: blood. In nucleotide form, the sequence is TGTGCCATCAGTGAGCACACTGAAGCTTTCTTT. Protein translation: CAISEHTEAFF.